The 27 T cell receptor beta chains given below trace back to one sample, sequenced in a study of OX40 agonist ivuxolimab in advanced cancers. Assay: immunoSEQ multiplex PCR; the TCRdb copy retains only in-frame clones and omits some. In the table there are 70,000 or so clones, more than 75% of which are singletons. The sequencing used CD4+ or CD8+ T cells sorted from blood, collected in a trial of the OX40 agonist ivuxolimab. These receptors originate from an adult with an advanced solid tumor such as melanoma, head and neck, liver or kidney cancer.

J is TRBJ1-3 and V is TRBV7-2, with a tentative D call TRBD1 (5 bases). V was trimmed by 7 bases and J by 1 base, leaving 14 bases between them. The CDR3 consists of 15 residues. Per the germline V gene, CDR1 is SGHTA and CDR2 is FQGNSA. CDR3 in DNA: TGTGCCAGCACAACGGGGGTTGGGTCTGGAAACACCATATATTTT. Residues: CASTTGVGSGNTIYF.

The V gene is TRBV27, the J gene TRBJ2-7; a weak D match, TRBD1 (7 bases). The germline CDR1 and CDR2 sequences are MNHEY and SMNVEV (reference sequence). Trimming pared 3 bases from V and 4 bases from J, leaving 13 bases between. The CDR3 length is 14 residues. The CDR3 region has the DNA TGTGCCAGCAGTTTGGCGGGACAGAGGTACGAGCAGTACTTC. Translated, it gives CASSLAGQRYEQYF.

This chain uses TRBV6-5 with TRBJ2-7; tentatively, D is TRBD2 (5 bases). CDR1 MNHEY and CDR2 SVGAGI come from the germline V gene. This CDR3 region has 14 residues. V was cut by 2 bases and J by 2 bases, with 10 bases left in between. The DNA of the CDR3 is TGTGCCAGCAGTTACGGGCAGGAGGCCTACGAGCAGTACTTC. The encoded protein is CASSYGQEAYEQYF.

This clone was picked up one time. The CDR3 spells CASTGRLGNEQFF. CDR3 DNA: TGTGCCAGTACGGGACGCCTCGGAAATGAGCAGTTCTTC. V is TRBV19 and J is TRBJ2-1; D may be TRBD1 or TRBD2 (5 bases each). The CDR3 sequence is 13 residues long. The V end lost 7 bases, the J end lost 7 bases, and 14 bases lay between the germline ends. Looked up from germline, CDR1 is LNHDA and CDR2 is SQIVND (reference sequence).

The chain employs TRBV5-4 and TRBJ1-2; 7 nucleotides agree with TRBD1. The CDR3 sequence is 16 residues long. Trimming at V came to 0 bases and at J to 5 bases, leaving 10 bases not matched to a gene. Germline-derived CDR1 and CDR2 are SGHNT and YYREEE (reference sequence). CDR3 DNA sequence: TGTGCCAGCAGCTTGGGGGGGGACAGACCTCTTTATGGCTACACCTTC. It specifies CASSLGGDRPLYGYTF. Together with reference TRBV5-4 and TRBJ1-2, the CDR3 gives the full variable domain: ETGVTQSPTHLIKTRGQQVTLRCSSQSGHNTVSWYQQALGQGPQFIFQYYREEENGRGNFPPRFSGLQFPNYSSELNVNALELDDSALYLCASSLGGDRPLYGYTFGSGTRLTVV.

CDR3 bases: TGTGCCAGCAGCTTACAAGACAGGGCGCAAGGCACTGAAGCTTTCTTT. Protein sequence: CASSLQDRAQGTEAFF. The genes are TRBV12-1 and TRBJ1-1; TRBD1, as called in the table, went unchecked against the DNA. TRBV12-1 is recorded as a pseudogene. CDR3 size: 16 residues.

CDR3 residues: CASSPSRDQETQYF. As DNA, the CDR3 is TGTGCCAGCAGCCCCTCGAGGGACCAAGAGACCCAGTACTTC. V is TRBV7-9 and J is TRBJ2-5; maybe TRBD2 (5 bases). The CDR3 contains 14 residues. The germline gives CDR1 SEHNR, CDR2 FQNEAQ (reference sequence). V lost 5 bases to trimming and J lost 0 bases, with 10 bases between them.

This clone has a single count. This CDR3 is CASSLGAGELFF. DNA of the CDR3: TGTGCCAGCAGCTTGGGGGCCGGGGAGCTGTTTTTT. V gene TRBV7-2 combines with J gene TRBJ2-2; D is possibly TRBD1 or TRBD2 (5 bases each). Germline V gives CDR1 SGHTA, CDR2 FQGNSA. The CDR3 consists of 12 residues. The V and J ends lost 3 bases and 6 bases respectively, with 5 bases between them.

The chain is built from TRBV10-3 and TRBJ1-2, with 12 bases matching TRBD1. CDR3 length: 17 residues. CDR1 and CDR2 (germline): ENHRY, SYGVKD. J was trimmed by 4 bases and V by 1 base; bases with no gene match: 7. CDR3 sequence: CAISEYIGTGGAYGYTF. In DNA, the CDR3 is TGTGCCATCAGTGAGTACATAGGGACAGGGGGCGCCTATGGCTACACCTTC.

The V and J genes are TRBV19 and TRBJ2-1, with TRBD2 identical over 8 bases. The CDR3 is 14 residues long. Germline lookup yields CDR1 LNHDA and CDR2 SQIVND (reference sequence). J gave up 10 bases and V 3 bases, and 8 bases lay outside the gene matches. In DNA, the CDR3 is TGTGCCAGTAGTATGACAGCGGGGGCGGGGGAGCAGTTCTTC. It is translated as CASSMTAGAGEQFF.

This chain uses TRBV11-2 with TRBJ2-7; D uncertain. The germline CDR1 and CDR2 sequences are SGHAT and FQNNGV. This CDR3 contains 15 residues. V dropped 5 bases and J dropped 0 bases, with 14 bases sitting between them. CDR3 in DNA: TGTGCCAGCAGCCTAGGAGAGAATTACTCCTACGAGCAGTACTTC. Translation gives CASSLGENYSYEQYF.

The V gene is TRBV28, the J gene TRBJ2-7; 9 nucleotides agree with TRBD1. This CDR3 is built from 15 residues. J lost 3 bases, V lost 4 bases, and 7 bases had no gene match. Germline CDR1 is MDHEN and CDR2 is SYDVKM. CDR3 nucleotide sequence: TGTGCCAGCAGTTACAGGGGGCTGGTGGGCTACGAGCAGTACTTC. Protein sequence: CASSYRGLVGYEQYF.

The V and J genes are TRBV5-1 and TRBJ1-4; 8 bases are shared with TRBD1. CDR3 length equals 13 residues. The V segment lost 5 bases and the J segment 8 bases; nucleotides outside the gene matches: 5. From germline, CDR1 is SGHRS and CDR2 YFSETQ. In DNA, the CDR3 is TGCGCCAGCAGGGCGGCAGGGGGCGAAAAACTGTTTTTT. Translation gives CASRAAGGEKLFF.

This chain joins TRBV6-1 and TRBJ2-6; 7 nucleotides match TRBD1. V dropped 4 bases and J dropped 0; count of bases not matched to a gene: 6. The V gene's germline CDR1 is MNHNS and CDR2 SASEGT. The CDR3 totals 17 residues. The CDR3 region is CASSGGQRNSGANVLTF. The CDR3 DNA sequence: TGTGCCAGCAGTGGGGGACAGAGGAACTCTGGGGCCAACGTCCTGACTTTC.

The genes are TRBV29-1 and TRBJ2-3; 8 nucleotides agree with TRBD1. Per the germline V gene, CDR1 is SQVTM and CDR2 is ANQGSEA. V shed 2 bases and J 3 bases; nucleotides not matched to a gene: 4. CDR3 length equals 14 residues. The CDR3 nucleotides are TGCAGCGTTGAACGCGACAGGGGTACAGATACGCAGTATTTT. Its translation: CSVERDRGTDTQYF.

This chain links TRBV6-5 with TRBJ1-5; D is uncertain. The CDR3 is 14 residues long. V was clipped by 2 bases and J by 3 bases, with 8 bases between them. Germline assignment: CDR1 MNHEY and CDR2 SVGAGI. The CDR3 nucleotides are TGTGCCAGCAGTTACGCGGGAGCCAATCAGCCCCAGCATTTT. Translated: CASSYAGANQPQHF.

The chain is built from TRBV9 and TRBJ2-5, with 8 nucleotides matching TRBD1. This CDR3 has 16 residues. Germline-derived CDR1 and CDR2 are SGDLS and YYNGEE. With V trimmed by 0 bases and J by 1 base, 5 bases remained unmatched. CDR3 nucleotide sequence: TGTGCCAGCAGCGTAGCTGGGGACAGGAGCCAAGAGACCCAGTACTTC. Translation: CASSVAGDRSQETQYF.

This chain connects TRBV7-2 to TRBJ1-2; no clear D. Germline V gives CDR1 SGHTA, CDR2 FQGNSA. V dropped 7 bases and J dropped 2 bases, with 11 bases sitting between them. The CDR3 runs to 13 residues. The CDR3 is CASTARVNYGYTF. CDR3 nucleotides: TGTGCCAGCACCGCGAGGGTGAACTATGGCTACACCTTC.

The chain recombines TRBV2 with TRBJ1-5; D uncertain. Trimming took off 3 bases at V and 0 bases at J, with 12 bases between the two ends. Germline V gene sequence: CDR1 SNHLY, CDR2 FYNNEI. The CDR3 totals 16 residues. CDR3 region: CASSDQGPDSNQPQHF. DNA for the CDR3: TGTGCCAGCAGTGATCAAGGGCCCGATAGCAATCAGCCCCAGCATTTT.

The gene calls are TRBV28 and TRBJ1-2; TRBD1 might be the D (6 bases). Trimming left V 6 bases short and J 8 bases short, with 16 bases between. The CDR3 extends over 13 amino acids. CDR1 MDHEN and CDR2 SYDVKM come from the germline V gene. The CDR3 coding sequence is TGTGCCAGCAGACAACAGGGATGGTACGGCTACACCTTC. Its translation is CASRQQGWYGYTF.

This clone was observed a few times. The V and J genes are TRBV14 and TRBJ2-1; 8 bases line up with TRBD1. V lost 5 bases, J lost 5 bases, and 11 bases stayed unmatched. The CDR3 contains 16 residues. From germline, CDR1 is SGHDN and CDR2 FVKESK. CDR3: CASSSHRGLRNNEQFF. In DNA form, the CDR3 reads TGTGCCAGCAGCTCTCACAGGGGGTTAAGGAACAATGAGCAGTTCTTC.

The chain is built from TRBV7-2 and TRBJ1-4; weak D call: TRBD1 (6 bases). The CDR3 consists of 14 residues. The V and J ends lost 4 bases and 3 bases respectively, with 9 bases between them. The germline V gene has CDR1 SGHTA and CDR2 FQGNSA. The DNA of the CDR3 is TGTGCCAGCAGCTCCAGGGGCGCTAATGAAAAACTGTTTTTT. Translated: CASSSRGANEKLFF.

This clone has a single count. CDR3 region: CASSLKVGGVSTGELFF. The CDR3 DNA sequence: TGTGCCAGCAGCTTGAAGGTCGGGGGGGTTAGCACCGGGGAGCTGTTTTTT. This sequence joins TRBV7-2 and TRBJ2-2, with 8 bases matching TRBD2. V lost 3 bases and J lost 4; bases outside the gene matches: 10. CDR1 is SGHTA and CDR2 is FQGNSA in the germline V gene. The CDR3 has 17 residues.

The V and J genes are TRBV19 and TRBJ2-5; TRBD1 aligns across 9 bases. Unmatched junction bases numbered 9, after V lost 5 bases and J lost 11 bases. Germline CDR1 LNHDA, CDR2 SQIVND (reference sequence). CDR3 size: 13 residues. The chain's CDR3 is CASSPRDRESQYF. CDR3 nucleotide sequence: TGTGCCAGTAGTCCACGGGACAGGGAAAGTCAGTACTTC.

The chain recombines TRBV2 with TRBJ2-2, with D possibly matching TRBD1 (6 bases). Germline V gene data show CDR1 as SNHLY and CDR2 as FYNNEI. V was clipped by 7 bases and J by 2 bases, with 8 bases between them. The CDR3 is 13 residues long. The CDR3 here is CASKGVNTGELFF. The CDR3 region has the DNA TGTGCCAGCAAGGGGGTAAACACCGGGGAGCTGTTTTTT. The variable domain in full, with the rest retrieved from reference TRBV2 and TRBJ2-2, is EPEVTQTPSHQVTQMGQEVILRCVPISNHLYFYWYRQILGQKVEFLVSFYNNEISEKSEIFDDQFSVERPDGSNFTLKIRSTKLEDSAMYFCASKGVNTGELFFGEGSRLTVL.

The rearrangement links TRBV18 to TRBJ2-3; the match to TRBD2 covers 7 bases. Germline-derived CDR1 and CDR2 are KGHSH and LQKENI. There are 14 residues in the CDR3. V shed 3 bases, J shed 0 bases, and the junction held 0 bases outside the gene matches. For the CDR3, the DNA is TGTGCCAGCTCACCTAGCGGGAGCACAGATACGCAGTATTTT. Translating gives CASSPSGSTDTQYF.

The chain joins TRBV7-2 to TRBJ2-2, with D unclear. Germline V CDR1 and CDR2: SGHTA, FQGNSA. The ends were cut back, 7 bases at V and 0 bases at J, with 9 bases in the middle. This CDR3 region has 14 residues. In DNA, the CDR3 is TGTGCCAGCATATTCATCCCGAACACCGGGGAGCTGTTTTTT. It yields the protein CASIFIPNTGELFF.